This TCR beta chain derives from a study of blood T cells in healthy people across ages. Study-wide background: With template switching, about one barcoded beta molecule was captured per two T cells.

In this sample, this clonotype turned up many times. Through a sample-barcoded 5' primer and a J-beta primer mix, a second PCR was run for roughly 6 to 11 cycles. Each of the samples gave a minimum of 2.5 million paired-end reads that contained CDR3. TCRdb re-derived calls from the 5' RACE reads in MiXCR, one entry per CDR3 protein. Of hundreds of thousands of distinct CDR3 sequences listed, about a third are singletons. V was clipped by 5 bases and J by 7 bases, with 16 bases between them. The CDR3 has 13 amino acids. Germline lookup yields CDR1 SGHKS and CDR2 YYEKEE (reference sequence). The donors, healthy Caucasians from Russia, were aged 6 to 90. Per sample, extraction of total RNA gave at least 5.5 micrograms in every case.

Sequencing input: blood. The origin of this receptor is a woman of 80 years or more in good health. V and J are TRBV5-5 and TRBJ2-7; D is possibly TRBD1 (6 bases). The CDR3 nucleotides are TGTGCCAGCAGACCAGGACAGCTAAAAGAGCAGTACTTC. Residues: CASRPGQLKEQYF.